This T cell receptor beta chain derives from a study of blood T cell repertoires in COVID-19. Study-wide background: Sources were T cells, B-cell-depleted T cells, or PBMCs; the material itself was cDNA or gDNA.

The CDR3 loop spans 14 amino acids. J lost 4 bases, V lost 2 bases, and 4 bases had no gene match. From germline, CDR1 is MNHEY and CDR2 SVGEGT. How the authors handled the data: The authors estimated nucleated cell counts from reference gene primer amplification. TCRdb's copy holds only in-frame clones and misses some; the assay was immunoSEQ multiplex PCR. V and J calls and clone size are given by that table; D and trimming were obtained from the DNA. This sample has more than 110,000 clones; around 89% occur once, and the top ten carry 2.5% to 3.5%. V and J are TRBV6-2 or TRBV6-3 and TRBJ2-7, with 8 positions matching TRBD2. The receptor's source is a man aged 60 to 69 with active or convalescent COVID-19. Sequenced material: peripheral blood. The CDR3: CASSYMSGGYEQYF. The CDR3 bases are TGTGCCAGCAGTTACATGAGCGGGGGTTACGAGCAGTACTTC.